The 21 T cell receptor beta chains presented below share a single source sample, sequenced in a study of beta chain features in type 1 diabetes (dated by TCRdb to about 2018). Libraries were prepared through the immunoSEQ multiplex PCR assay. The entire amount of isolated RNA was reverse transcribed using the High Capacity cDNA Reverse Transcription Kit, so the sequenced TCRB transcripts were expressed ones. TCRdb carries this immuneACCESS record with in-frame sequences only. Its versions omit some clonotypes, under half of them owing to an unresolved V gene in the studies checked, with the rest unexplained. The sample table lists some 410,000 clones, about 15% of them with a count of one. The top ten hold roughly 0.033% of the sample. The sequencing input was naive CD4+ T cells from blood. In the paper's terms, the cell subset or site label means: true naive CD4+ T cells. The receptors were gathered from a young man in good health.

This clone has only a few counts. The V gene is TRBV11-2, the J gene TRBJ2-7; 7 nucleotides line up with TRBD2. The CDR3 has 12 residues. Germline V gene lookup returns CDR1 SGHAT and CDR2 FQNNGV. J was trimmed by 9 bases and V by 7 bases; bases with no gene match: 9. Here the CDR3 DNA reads TGTGCCAGCAAGGGGAGGGCCTTGGGGCAGTACTTC. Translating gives CASKGRALGQYF.

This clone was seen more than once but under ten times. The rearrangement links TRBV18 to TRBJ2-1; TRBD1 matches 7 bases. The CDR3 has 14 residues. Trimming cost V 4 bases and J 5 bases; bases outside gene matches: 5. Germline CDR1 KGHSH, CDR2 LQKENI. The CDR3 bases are TGTGCCAGCTCACGGGACAGATCAAACAATGAGCAGTTCTTC. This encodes CASSRDRSNNEQFF.

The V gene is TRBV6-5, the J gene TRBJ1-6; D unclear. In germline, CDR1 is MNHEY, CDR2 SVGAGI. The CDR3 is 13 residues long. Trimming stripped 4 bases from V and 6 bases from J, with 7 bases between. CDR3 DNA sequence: TGTGCCAGCAGTTCCCCCGGTAATTCACCCCTCCACTTT. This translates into CASSSPGNSPLHF.

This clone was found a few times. CDR3 residues: CASSLQGPAGNEQFF. The CDR3 bases are TGTGCCAGCAGCTTGCAGGGGCCGGCGGGGAATGAGCAGTTCTTC. This chain joins TRBV5-4 and TRBJ2-1; D is perhaps TRBD1 or TRBD2 (6 bases each). This CDR3 is 15 amino acids long. Deletions cut 1 base from V and 7 bases from J, with 15 bases between. CDR1 and CDR2 from the germline V gene are SGHNT and YYREEE (reference sequence). Combining the CDR3 with reference TRBV5-4 and TRBJ2-1 gives the whole variable domain ETGVTQSPTHLIKTRGQQVTLRCSSQSGHNTVSWYQQALGQGPQFIFQYYREEENGRGNFPPRFSGLQFPNYSSELNVNALELDDSALYLCASSLQGPAGNEQFFGPGTRLTVL.

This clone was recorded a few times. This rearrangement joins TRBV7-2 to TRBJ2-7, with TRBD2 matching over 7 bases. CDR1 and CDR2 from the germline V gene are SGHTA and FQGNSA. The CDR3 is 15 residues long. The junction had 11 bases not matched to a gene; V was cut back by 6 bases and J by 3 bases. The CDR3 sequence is CASSPRGPSGYEQYF. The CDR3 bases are TGTGCCAGCAGTCCGAGAGGTCCTAGCGGCTACGAGCAGTACTTC.

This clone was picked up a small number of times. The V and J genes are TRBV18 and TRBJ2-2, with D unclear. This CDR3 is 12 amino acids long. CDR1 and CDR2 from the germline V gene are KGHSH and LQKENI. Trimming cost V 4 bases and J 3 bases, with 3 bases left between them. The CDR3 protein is CASSRYTGELFF. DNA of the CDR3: TGTGCCAGCTCACGCTACACCGGGGAGCTGTTTTTT.

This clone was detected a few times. The CDR3 nucleotides read TGTGCCAGCAGCAACCCCGCGGGGCTAGCGGGCAAGAATGAGCAGTTCTTC. Translated: CASSNPAGLAGKNEQFF. The chain is built from TRBV21-1 and TRBJ2-1; the table's TRBD2 call for D was not verified on the DNA. TRBV21-1 is termed a pseudogene. This CDR3 has 17 residues.

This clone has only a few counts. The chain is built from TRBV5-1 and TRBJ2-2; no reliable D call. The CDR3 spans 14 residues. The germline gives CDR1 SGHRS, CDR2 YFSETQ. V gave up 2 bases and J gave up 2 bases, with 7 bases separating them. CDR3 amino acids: CASSFNSNTGELFF. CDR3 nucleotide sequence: TGCGCCAGCAGCTTCAACAGTAACACCGGGGAGCTGTTTTTT.

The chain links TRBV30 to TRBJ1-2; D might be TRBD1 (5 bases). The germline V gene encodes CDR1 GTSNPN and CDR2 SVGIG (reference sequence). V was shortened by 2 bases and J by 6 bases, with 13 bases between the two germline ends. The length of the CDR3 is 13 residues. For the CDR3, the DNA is TGTGCCTGGAGTCCCGGGGCAGTGAATGGCTACACCTTC. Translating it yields CAWSPGAVNGYTF.

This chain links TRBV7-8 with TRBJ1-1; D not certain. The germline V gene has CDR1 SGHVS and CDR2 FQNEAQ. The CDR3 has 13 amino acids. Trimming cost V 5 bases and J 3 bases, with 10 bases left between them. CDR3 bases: TGTGCCAGCAGCACCCTGAGGGACACTGAAGCTTTCTTT. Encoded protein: CASSTLRDTEAFF.

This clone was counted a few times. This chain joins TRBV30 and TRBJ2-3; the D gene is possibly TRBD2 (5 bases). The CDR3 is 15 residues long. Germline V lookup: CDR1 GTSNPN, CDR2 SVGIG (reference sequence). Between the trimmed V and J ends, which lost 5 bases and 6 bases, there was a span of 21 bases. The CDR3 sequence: CAWGKRGGVGDTQYF. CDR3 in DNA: TGTGCCTGGGGAAAACGCGGAGGAGTCGGGGATACGCAGTATTTT.

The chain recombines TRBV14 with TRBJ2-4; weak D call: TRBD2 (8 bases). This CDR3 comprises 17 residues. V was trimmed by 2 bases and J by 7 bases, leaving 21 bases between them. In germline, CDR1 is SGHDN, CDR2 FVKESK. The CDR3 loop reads CASSQRGGQQGMNIQYF. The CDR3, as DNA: TGTGCCAGCAGCCAACGCGGGGGGCAACAGGGGATGAACATTCAGTACTTC.

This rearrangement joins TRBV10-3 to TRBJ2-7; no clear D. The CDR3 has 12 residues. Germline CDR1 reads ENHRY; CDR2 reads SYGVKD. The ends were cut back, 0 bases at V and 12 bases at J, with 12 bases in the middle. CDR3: CAISESGGKGYF. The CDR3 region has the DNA TGTGCCATCAGTGAGTCTGGTGGCAAGGGGTACTTC.

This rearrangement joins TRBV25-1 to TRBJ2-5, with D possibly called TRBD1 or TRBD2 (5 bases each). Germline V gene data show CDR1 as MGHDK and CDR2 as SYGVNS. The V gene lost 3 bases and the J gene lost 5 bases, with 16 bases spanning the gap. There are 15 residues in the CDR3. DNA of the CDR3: TGTGCCAGCAGTGACCCTCGAGGGGCGGGTGAGACCCAGTACTTC. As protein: CASSDPRGAGETQYF. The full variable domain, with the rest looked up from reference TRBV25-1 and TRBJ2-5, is EADIYQTPRYLVIGTGKKITLECSQTMGHDKMYWYQQDPGMELHLIHYSYGVNSTEKGDLSSESTVSRIRTEHFPLTLESARPSHTSQYLCASSDPRGAGETQYFGPGTRLLVL.

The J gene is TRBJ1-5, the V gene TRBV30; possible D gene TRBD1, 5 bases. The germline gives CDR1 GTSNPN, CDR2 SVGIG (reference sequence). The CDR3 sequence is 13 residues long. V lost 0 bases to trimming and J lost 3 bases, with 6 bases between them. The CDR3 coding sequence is TGTGCCTGGAGTGTACAGGTCAATCAGCCCCAGCATTTT. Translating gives CAWSVQVNQPQHF. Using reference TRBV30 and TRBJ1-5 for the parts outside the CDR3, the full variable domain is SQTIHQWPATLVQPVGSPLSLECTVEGTSNPNLYWYRQAAGRGLQLLFYSVGIGQISSEVPQNLSASRPQDRQFILSSKKLLLSDSGFYLCAWSVQVNQPQHFGDGTRLSIL.

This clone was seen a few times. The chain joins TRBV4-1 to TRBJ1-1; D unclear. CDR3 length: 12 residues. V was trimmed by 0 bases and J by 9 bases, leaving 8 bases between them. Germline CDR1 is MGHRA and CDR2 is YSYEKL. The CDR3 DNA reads TGCGCCAGCAGCCAAGAGTTAGGAAAAGCTTTCTTT. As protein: CASSQELGKAFF.

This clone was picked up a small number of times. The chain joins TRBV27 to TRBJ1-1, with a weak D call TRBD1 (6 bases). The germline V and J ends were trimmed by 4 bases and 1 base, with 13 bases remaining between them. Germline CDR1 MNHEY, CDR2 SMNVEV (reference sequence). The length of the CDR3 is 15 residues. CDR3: CASSSDRLQNTEAFF. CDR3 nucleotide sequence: TGTGCCAGCAGTTCCGACAGGCTGCAGAACACTGAAGCTTTCTTT.

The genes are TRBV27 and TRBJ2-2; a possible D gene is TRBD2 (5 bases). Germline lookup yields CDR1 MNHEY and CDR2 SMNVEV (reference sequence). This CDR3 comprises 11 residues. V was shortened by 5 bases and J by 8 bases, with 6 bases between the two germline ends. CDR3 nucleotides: TGTGCCAGCAGTCGGGGAGGGGAGCTGTTTTTT. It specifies CASSRGGELFF.

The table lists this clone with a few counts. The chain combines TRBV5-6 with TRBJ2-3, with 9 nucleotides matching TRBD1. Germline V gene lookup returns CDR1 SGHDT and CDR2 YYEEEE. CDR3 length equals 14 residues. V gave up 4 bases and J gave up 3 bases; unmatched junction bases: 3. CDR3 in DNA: TGTGCCAGCAGCACGGGGACAGGGACAGATACGCAGTATTTT. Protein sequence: CASSTGTGTDTQYF.

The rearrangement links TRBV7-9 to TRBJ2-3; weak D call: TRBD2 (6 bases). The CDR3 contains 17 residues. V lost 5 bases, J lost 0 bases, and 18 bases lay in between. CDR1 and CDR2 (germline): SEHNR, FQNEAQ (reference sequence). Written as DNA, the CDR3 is TGTGCCAGCAGCCCGAGGGAGGTACCGACTAGCACAGATACGCAGTATTTT. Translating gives CASSPREVPTSTDTQYF.

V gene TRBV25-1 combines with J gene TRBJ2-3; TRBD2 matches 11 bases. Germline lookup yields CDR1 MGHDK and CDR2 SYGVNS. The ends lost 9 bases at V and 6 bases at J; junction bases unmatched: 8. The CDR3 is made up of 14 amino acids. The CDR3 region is CASRLAGTVDTQYF. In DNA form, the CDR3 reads TGTGCCAGTAGACTAGCGGGGACCGTTGATACGCAGTATTTT.